The 9 T cell receptor beta chains below come from one sample, sequenced in a study of a mutant IDH1 vaccine in newly diagnosed glioma. Antigens for these TCRs are unknown. The time point: week 47, end of study. In the vaccine, a single dose held 300 ug of the mutant IDH1 20-mer peptide, along with topical imiquimod. The assay was immunoSEQ multiplex PCR, and TCRdb's table has in-frame clones only and misses some. This sample has 50,000 to 65,000 clones, with over 80% found just once. Source: PBMCs, taken from a glioma patient whose treatment included an IDH1 peptide vaccine. These receptors all come from a woman aged 45-60 years with glioma.

J is TRBJ2-1 and V is TRBV6-1, with TRBD2 matching over 14 bases. The V gene end was trimmed by 4 bases and the J gene end by 14 bases; junction bases not matched to a gene: 10. The CDR3 is 15 amino acids. Per germline, CDR1 MNHNS and CDR2 SASEGT. CDR3 nucleotide sequence: TGTGCCAGCAGTGCGGGACTAGCGGGGGCCATCGCGGAGTTCTTC. Its protein product is CASSAGLAGAIAEFF.

The gene calls are TRBV5-4 and TRBJ2-6; D remains unclear. Germline assignment: CDR1 SGHNT and CDR2 YYREEE (reference sequence). The V end was cut by 0 bases, the J end by 2 bases, with 6 bases between. This CDR3 is 15 amino acids long. DNA of the CDR3: TGTGCCAGCAGCTTGGCTGGGACTGGGGCCAACGTCCTGACTTTC. Its translation is CASSLAGTGANVLTF.

The chain uses TRBV7-9 and TRBJ2-1; 10 nucleotides line up with TRBD2. With 0 bases clipped from V and 7 bases from J, the junction kept 6 bases outside the gene matches. The CDR3 has 16 residues. Germline CDR1 and CDR2: SEHNR and FQNEAQ (reference sequence). The CDR3 here is CASSLALAGVGNEQFF. The CDR3 nucleotides read TGTGCCAGCAGCTTAGCTCTAGCGGGGGTCGGTAATGAGCAGTTCTTC.

This chain uses TRBV15 with TRBJ2-7; a possible D gene is TRBD1 (7 bases). The CDR3 sequence is 14 residues long. CDR1 is LNHNV and CDR2 is YYDKDF in the germline V gene (reference sequence). Trimming took 5 bases from V and 4 from J, leaving 15 bases between them. Here the CDR3 reads CATSGGGQMYEQYF. The CDR3 DNA reads TGTGCCACCAGCGGAGGGGGACAGATGTACGAGCAGTACTTC.

In this sample, this clone turned up once. The chain carries TRBV6-5 and TRBJ1-2, with D possibly being TRBD1 (6 bases). Between the trimmed V and J ends, which lost 2 bases and 8 bases, there was a span of 9 bases. Germline V lookup: CDR1 MNHEY, CDR2 SVGAGI. The CDR3 spans 12 residues. DNA for the CDR3: TGTGCCAGCAGTTACGGAGGGGGGGGCTACACCTTC. It translates to CASSYGGGGYTF.

V usage is TRBV12-5 and J usage is TRBJ1-1; a possible D gene is TRBD1 (6 bases). The germline gives CDR1 LGHNT, CDR2 FRNRAP. The CDR3 loop spans 16 amino acids. V shed 3 bases and J shed 5 bases, with 19 bases lying between them. The DNA for the CDR3 is TGTGCTAGTGGTTTCGGGACACTCAATATAGGGACTGAAGCTTTCTTT. Translating gives CASGFGTLNIGTEAFF.

The chain couples TRBV7-2 to TRBJ2-7; 9 bases line up with TRBD1. CDR1 is SGHTA and CDR2 is FQGNSA in the germline V gene. The CDR3 runs 15 residues. Germline trimming cut 6 bases from V and 7 bases from J; bases unmatched to any gene: 13. The CDR3 sequence: CASRLPGQGNIEQYF. CDR3 DNA sequence: TGTGCCAGCAGGCTGCCGGGACAGGGAAATATAGAGCAGTACTTC.

The chain joins TRBV5-4 to TRBJ1-2, with 8 nucleotides matching TRBD1. The CDR3 loop spans 13 amino acids. V dropped 4 bases and J dropped 6; count of bases not matched to a gene: 5. From germline, CDR1 is SGHNT and CDR2 YYREEE (reference sequence). CDR3 DNA: TGTGCCAGCAGCGCGGACAGGGTGGATGGCTACACCTTC. Translated, it gives CASSADRVDGYTF.

This chain connects TRBV2 to TRBJ2-1; D is ambiguous. The CDR3 totals 17 residues. Germline loops: CDR1 SNHLY, CDR2 FYNNEI. Trimming cost V 5 bases and J 3 bases, with 20 bases left between them. In nucleotides, the CDR3 is TGTGCCAGCAGTCGGCTAGAAGAAACCGTGGGCTACAATGAGCAGTTCTTC. As protein: CASSRLEETVGYNEQFF.